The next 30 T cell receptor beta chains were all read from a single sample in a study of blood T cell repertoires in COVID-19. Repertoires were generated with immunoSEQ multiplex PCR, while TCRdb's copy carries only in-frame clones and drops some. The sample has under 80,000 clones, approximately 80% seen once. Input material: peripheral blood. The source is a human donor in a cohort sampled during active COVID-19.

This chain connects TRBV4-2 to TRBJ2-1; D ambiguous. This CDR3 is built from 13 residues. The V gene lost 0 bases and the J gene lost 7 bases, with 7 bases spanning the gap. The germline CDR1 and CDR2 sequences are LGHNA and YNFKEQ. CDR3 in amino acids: CASSQEALNEQFF. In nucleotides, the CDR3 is TGTGCCAGCAGCCAAGAGGCCCTTAATGAGCAGTTCTTC.

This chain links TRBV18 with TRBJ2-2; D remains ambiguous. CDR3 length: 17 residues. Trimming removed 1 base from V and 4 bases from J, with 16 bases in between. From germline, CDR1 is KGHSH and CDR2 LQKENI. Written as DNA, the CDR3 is TGTGCCAGCTCACCACGGGTGGCCAGCGCCCTCACCGGGGAGCTGTTTTTT. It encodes CASSPRVASALTGELFF.

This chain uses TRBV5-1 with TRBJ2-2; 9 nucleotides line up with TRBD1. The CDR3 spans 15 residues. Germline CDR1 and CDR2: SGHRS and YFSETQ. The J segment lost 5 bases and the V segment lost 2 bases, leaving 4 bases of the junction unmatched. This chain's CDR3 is CASSFSTGGTGELFF. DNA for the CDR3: TGCGCCAGCAGCTTCTCGACAGGGGGAACCGGGGAGCTGTTTTTT. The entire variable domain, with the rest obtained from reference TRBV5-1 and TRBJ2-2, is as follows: KAGVTQTPRYLIKTRGQQVTLSCSPISGHRSVSWYQQTPGQGLQFLFEYFSETQRNKGNFPGRFSGRQFSNSRSEMNVSTLELGDSALYLCASSFSTGGTGELFFGEGSRLTVL.

The CDR3 here is CASRRDRGTDTQYF. CDR3 bases: TGTGCCAGCAGACGGGACAGGGGCACAGATACGCAGTATTTT. The J gene is TRBJ2-3, the V gene TRBV19; 9 bases map to TRBD1. The CDR3 length is 14 residues. With 9 bases clipped from V and 1 base from J, the junction kept 5 bases outside the gene matches. Germline CDR1 and CDR2: LNHDA and SQIVND (reference sequence).

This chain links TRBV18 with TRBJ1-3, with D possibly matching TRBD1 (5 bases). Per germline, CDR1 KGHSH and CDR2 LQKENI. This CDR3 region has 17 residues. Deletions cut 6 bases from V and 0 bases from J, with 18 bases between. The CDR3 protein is CASSSKAGQSSGNTIYF. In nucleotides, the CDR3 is TGTGCCAGCTCGTCCAAGGCAGGGCAATCCTCTGGAAACACCATATATTTT.

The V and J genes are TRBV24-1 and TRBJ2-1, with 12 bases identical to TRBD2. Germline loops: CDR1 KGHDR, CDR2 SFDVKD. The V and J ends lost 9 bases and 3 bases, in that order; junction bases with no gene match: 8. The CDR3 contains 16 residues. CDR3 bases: TGTGCCACCGGCCAGACTAGCGGGAGAATCTACAATGAGCAGTTCTTC. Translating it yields CATGQTSGRIYNEQFF.

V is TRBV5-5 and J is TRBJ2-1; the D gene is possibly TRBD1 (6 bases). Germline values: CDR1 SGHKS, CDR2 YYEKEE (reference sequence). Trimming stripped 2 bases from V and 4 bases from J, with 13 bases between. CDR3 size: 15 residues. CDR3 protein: CASSFWQGLYNEQFF. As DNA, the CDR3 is TGTGCCAGCAGCTTCTGGCAGGGGTTATACAATGAGCAGTTCTTC.

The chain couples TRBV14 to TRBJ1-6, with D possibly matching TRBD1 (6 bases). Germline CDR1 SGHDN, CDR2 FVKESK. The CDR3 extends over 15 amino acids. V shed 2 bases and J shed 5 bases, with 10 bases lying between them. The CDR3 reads CASSQRTANNSPLHF. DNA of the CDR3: TGTGCCAGCAGCCAACGGACAGCTAATAATTCACCCCTCCACTTT.

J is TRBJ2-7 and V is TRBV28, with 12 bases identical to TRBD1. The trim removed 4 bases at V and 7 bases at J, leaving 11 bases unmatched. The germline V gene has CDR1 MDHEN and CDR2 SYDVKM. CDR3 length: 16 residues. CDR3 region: CASSSTGTGGVGEQYF. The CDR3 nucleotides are TGTGCCAGCAGTTCCACCGGGACAGGGGGCGTAGGGGAGCAGTACTTC.

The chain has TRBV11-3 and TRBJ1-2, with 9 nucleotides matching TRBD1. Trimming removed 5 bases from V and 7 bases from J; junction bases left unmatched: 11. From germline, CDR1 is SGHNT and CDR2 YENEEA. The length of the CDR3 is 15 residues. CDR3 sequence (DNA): TGTGCCAGCAGCCGGCGACAGGGGGACCCTCTTGGCTACACCTTC. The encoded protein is CASSRRQGDPLGYTF.

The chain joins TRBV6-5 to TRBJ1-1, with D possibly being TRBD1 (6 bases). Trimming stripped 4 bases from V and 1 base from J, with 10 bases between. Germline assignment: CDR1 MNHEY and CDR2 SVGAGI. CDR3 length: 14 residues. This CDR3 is CASSSQGRNTEAFF. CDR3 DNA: TGTGCCAGCAGTTCACAGGGCCGGAACACTGAAGCTTTCTTT.

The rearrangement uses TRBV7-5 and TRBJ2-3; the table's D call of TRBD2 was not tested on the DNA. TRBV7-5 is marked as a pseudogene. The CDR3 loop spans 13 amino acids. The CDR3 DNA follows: TGTGCCACGGGATTACCGAACACAGATACGCAGTATTTT. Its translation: CATGLPNTDTQYF.

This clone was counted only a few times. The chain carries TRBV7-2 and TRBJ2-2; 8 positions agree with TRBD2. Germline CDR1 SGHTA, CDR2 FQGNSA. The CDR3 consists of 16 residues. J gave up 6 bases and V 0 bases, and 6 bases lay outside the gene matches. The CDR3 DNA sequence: TGTGCCAGCAGCTTAGCCGGATTAGCGGGATCCGGGGAGCTGTTTTTT. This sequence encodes CASSLAGLAGSGELFF.

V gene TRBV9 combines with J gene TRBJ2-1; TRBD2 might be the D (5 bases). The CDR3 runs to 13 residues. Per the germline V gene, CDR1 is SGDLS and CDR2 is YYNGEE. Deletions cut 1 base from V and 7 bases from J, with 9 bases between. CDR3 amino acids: CASSVNSGNEQFF. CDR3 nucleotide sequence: TGTGCCAGCAGCGTAAATTCGGGGAATGAGCAGTTCTTC.

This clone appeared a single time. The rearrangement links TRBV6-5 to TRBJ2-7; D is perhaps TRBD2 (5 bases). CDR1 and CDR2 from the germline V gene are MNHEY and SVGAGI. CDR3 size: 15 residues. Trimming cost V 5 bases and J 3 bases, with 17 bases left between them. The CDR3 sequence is CASSRTGSRDYEQYF. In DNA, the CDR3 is TGTGCCAGCAGTCGGACTGGGAGCCGTGACTACGAGCAGTACTTC.

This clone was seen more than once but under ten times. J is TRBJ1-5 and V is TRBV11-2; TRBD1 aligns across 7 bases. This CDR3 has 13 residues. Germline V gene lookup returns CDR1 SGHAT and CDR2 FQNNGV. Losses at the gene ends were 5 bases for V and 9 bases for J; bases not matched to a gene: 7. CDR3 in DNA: TGTGCCAGCAGCCTTCGTACAGGGGCGCCCCAGCATTTT. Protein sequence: CASSLRTGAPQHF.

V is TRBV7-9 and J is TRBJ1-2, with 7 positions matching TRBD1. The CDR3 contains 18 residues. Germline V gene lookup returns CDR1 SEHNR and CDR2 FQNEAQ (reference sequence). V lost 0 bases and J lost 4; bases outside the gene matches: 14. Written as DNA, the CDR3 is TGTGCCAGCAGCTTAGCGTCCAATCGATTAGGGGGCGGCTATGGCTACACCTTC. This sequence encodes CASSLASNRLGGGYGYTF.

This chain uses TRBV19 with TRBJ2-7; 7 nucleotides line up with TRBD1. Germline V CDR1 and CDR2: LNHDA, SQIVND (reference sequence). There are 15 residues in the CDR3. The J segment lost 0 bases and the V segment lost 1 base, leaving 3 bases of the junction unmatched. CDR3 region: CASSIGRTGSYEQYF. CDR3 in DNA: TGTGCCAGTAGTATAGGCCGGACAGGCTCCTACGAGCAGTACTTC.

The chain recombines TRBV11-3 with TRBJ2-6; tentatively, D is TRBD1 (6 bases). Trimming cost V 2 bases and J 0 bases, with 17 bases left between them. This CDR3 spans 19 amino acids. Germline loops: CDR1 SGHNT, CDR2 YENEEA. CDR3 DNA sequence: TGTGCCAGCAGCTTAAGTGGGCAGGGGCGACTCTCTGGGGCCAACGTCCTGACTTTC. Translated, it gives CASSLSGQGRLSGANVLTF.

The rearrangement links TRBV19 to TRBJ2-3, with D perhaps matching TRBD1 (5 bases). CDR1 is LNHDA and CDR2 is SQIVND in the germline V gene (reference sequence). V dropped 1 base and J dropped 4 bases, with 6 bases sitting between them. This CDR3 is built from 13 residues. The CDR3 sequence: CASSIGGPDTQYF. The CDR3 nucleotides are TGTGCCAGTAGTATAGGGGGCCCAGATACGCAGTATTTT.

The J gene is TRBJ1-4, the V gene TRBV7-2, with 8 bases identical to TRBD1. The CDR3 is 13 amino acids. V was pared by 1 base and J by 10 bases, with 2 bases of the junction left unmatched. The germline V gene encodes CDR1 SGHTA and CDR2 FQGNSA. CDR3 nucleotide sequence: TGTGCCAGCAGCTTAGTAACAGGGGGAAAACTGTTTTTT. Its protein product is CASSLVTGGKLFF. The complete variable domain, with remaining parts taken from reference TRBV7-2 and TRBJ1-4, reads GAGVSQSPSNKVTEKGKDVELRCDPISGHTALYWYRQSLGQGLEFLIYFQGNSAPDKSGLPSDRFSAERTGGSVSTLTIQRTQQEDSAVYLCASSLVTGGKLFFGSGTQLSVL.

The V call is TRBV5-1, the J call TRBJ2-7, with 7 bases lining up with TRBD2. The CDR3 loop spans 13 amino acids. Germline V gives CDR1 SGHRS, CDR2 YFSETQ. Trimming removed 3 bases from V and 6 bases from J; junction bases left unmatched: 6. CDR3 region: CASSWDYWGEQYF. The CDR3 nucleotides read TGCGCCAGCAGCTGGGACTACTGGGGCGAGCAGTACTTC. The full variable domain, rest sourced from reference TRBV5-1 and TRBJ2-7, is KAGVTQTPRYLIKTRGQQVTLSCSPISGHRSVSWYQQTPGQGLQFLFEYFSETQRNKGNFPGRFSGRQFSNSRSEMNVSTLELGDSALYLCASSWDYWGEQYFGPGTRLTVT.

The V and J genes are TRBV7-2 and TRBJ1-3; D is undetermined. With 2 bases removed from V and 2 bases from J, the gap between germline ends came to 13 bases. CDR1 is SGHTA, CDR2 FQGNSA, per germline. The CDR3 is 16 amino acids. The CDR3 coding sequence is TGTGCCAGCAGCTTATCAGGAACGGGGACTGGAAACACCATATATTTT. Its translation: CASSLSGTGTGNTIYF.

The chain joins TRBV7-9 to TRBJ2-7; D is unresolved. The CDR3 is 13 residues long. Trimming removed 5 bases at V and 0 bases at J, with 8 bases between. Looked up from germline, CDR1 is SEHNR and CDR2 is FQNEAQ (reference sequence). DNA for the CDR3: TGTGCCAGCAGCAAAGACACCTCCTACGAGCAGTACTTC. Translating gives CASSKDTSYEQYF.

In DNA form, the CDR3 reads TGTGCCACCAGTGAGGGACAGAACTATGGCTACACCTTC. Protein product: CATSEGQNYGYTF. The chain couples TRBV24-1 to TRBJ1-2; 7 positions match TRBD1. The germline CDR1 and CDR2 sequences are KGHDR and SFDVKD. The CDR3 extends over 13 amino acids. V was clipped by 4 bases and J by 2 bases; unmatched bases: 0.

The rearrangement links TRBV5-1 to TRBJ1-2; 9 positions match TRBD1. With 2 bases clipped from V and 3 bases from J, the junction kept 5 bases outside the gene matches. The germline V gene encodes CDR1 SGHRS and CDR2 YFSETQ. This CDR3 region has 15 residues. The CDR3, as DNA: TGCGCCAGCAGCTTTGCGGACAGGGGTGACTATGGCTACACCTTC. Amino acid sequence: CASSFADRGDYGYTF.

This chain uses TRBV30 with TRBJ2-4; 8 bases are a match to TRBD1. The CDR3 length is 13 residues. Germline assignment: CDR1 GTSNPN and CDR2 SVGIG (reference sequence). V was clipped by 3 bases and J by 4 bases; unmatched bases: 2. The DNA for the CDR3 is TGTGCCTGGAGCCGGACAGGGAAAAACATTCAGTACTTC. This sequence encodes CAWSRTGKNIQYF.

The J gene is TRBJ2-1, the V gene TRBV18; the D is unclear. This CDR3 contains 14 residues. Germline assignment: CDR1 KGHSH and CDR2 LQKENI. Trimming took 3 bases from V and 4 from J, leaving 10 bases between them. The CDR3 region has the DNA TGTGCCAGCTCACCCCCTACAGTATACAATGAGCAGTTCTTC. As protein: CASSPPTVYNEQFF.

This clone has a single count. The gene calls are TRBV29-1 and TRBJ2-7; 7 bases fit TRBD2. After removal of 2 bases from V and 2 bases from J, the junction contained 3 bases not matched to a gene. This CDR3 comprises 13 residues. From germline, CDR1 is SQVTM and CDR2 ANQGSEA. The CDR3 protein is CSVELAETYEQYV. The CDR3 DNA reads TGCAGCGTTGAACTAGCGGAGACCTACGAGCAGTACGTC.

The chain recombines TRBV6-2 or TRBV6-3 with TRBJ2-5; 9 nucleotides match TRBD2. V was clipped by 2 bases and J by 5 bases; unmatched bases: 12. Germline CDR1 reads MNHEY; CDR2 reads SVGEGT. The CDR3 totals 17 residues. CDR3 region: CASSYVGAGGRRETQYF. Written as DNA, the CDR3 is TGTGCCAGCAGTTACGTCGGAGCGGGAGGCCGCCGGGAGACCCAGTACTTC.